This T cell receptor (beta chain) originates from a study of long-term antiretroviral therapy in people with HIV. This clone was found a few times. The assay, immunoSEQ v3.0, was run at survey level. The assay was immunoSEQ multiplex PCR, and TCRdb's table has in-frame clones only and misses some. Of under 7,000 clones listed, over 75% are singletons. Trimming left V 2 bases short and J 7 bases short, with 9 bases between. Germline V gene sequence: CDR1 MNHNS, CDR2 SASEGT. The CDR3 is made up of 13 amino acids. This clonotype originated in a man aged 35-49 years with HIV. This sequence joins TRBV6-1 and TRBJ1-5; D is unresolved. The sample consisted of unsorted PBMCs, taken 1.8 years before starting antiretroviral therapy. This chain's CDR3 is CASSERPGQPQHF. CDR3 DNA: TGTGCCAGCAGTGAACGACCGGGACAGCCCCAGCATTTT.